This T cell receptor beta chain appears in the sequencing data of a study of OX40 agonist ivuxolimab in advanced cancers. Study-level information: Anti-PD-1, anti-PD-L1 or anti-CTLA-4 therapy given earlier was allowed, and approximately 40% had some. Study-level points and caveats: In CD8+ T cells, expanded clones were on average more numerous than in CD4+. Certain nonresponders additionally had low normalized T-cell clonal expansion.

Clones were sequenced by immunoSEQ multiplex PCR, and TCRdb holds only the in-frame ones, with some missing. Of 65,000 to 90,000 clones listed, about 90% were seen once; the top ten hold under 8.5%. Of note for this clone: The antigen is undetermined.

The sequence was obtained from an adult with an advanced solid tumor such as melanoma, head and neck, liver or kidney cancer. Sample: CD4+ or CD8+ T cells sorted from blood, taken in a trial of the OX40 agonist ivuxolimab.

CDR3 bases: TGTGCCTGGAGTTTTGAGTACAATGAGCAGTTCTTC. Translated: CAWSFEYNEQFF. The rearrangement links TRBV30 to TRBJ2-1; no clear D. V shed 2 bases and J shed 4 bases, with 6 bases lying between them. This CDR3 comprises 12 residues. Germline V gene data show CDR1 as GTSNPN and CDR2 as SVGIG (reference sequence).